These T cell receptor beta chains were read from a single sample in a study of Ad26.COV2.S vaccination and SARS-CoV-2 variants. The protocol was immunoSEQ multiplex PCR, while the TCRdb copy is restricted to in-frame clones and leaves out a portion. The sample carries hundreds of thousands of clones, approximately 92% recorded once. The sample in question was peripheral blood, obtained in a trial of Ad26.COV2.S vaccine versus placebo. These receptors were taken from a person between 18 and 65 years old who received the Ad26.COV2.S COVID-19 vaccine or a placebo. The CDR3 runs from the conserved cysteine through the conserved F or W. A D gene is named only where the DNA matches it firmly. Clone size is not always given. Where it is, it says once, few, many or a class for expanded clones.

TRBV4-1	.	15	TRBJ1-5	.	TGCGCCAGTAGCGAGTCCAATGTGGATGGACAGCCCCAGCATTTT	CASSESNVDGQPQHF
TRBV28	.	12	TRBJ1-2	.	TGTGCCAGCAGCCTGCGGGACTATGGCTACACCTTC	CASSLRDYGYTF
TRBV4-2	.	18	TRBJ2-1	.	TGTGCCAGCAGCCAAGACGGGGAGTCTCTTGGCTCCTACAATGAGCAGTTCTTC	CASSQDGESLGSYNEQFF
TRBV6-5	.	14	TRBJ2-5	.	TGTGCCAGCTCTCGGAAGGACTCGAAAGAGACCCAGTACTTC	CASSRKDSKETQYF
TRBV4-2	.	14	TRBJ1-2	.	TGTGCCAGCAGCCACCTCGGGACGGCCGAAGGCTACACCTTC	CASSHLGTAEGYTF
TRBV14	.	17	TRBJ2-2	.	TGTGCCAGCAGCCAACGGGACTCAGAAGACCTCACCGGGGAGCTGTTTTTT	CASSQRDSEDLTGELFF
TRBV27	.	14	TRBJ2-3	.	TGTGCCAGCAGTCACCGGGGGAGCACAGATACGCAGTATTTT	CASSHRGSTDTQYF
TRBV4-2	once	13	TRBJ1-2	.	TGTGCCAGCAGCCAAGCTACAGGGCGTATGGGGACCTTC	CASSQATGRMGTF
TRBV11-3	few	13	TRBJ2-1	.	TGTGCCAGCAGCTTAGCGGGAGTCGATGAGCAGTTCTTC	CASSLAGVDEQFF
TRBV5-1	once	14	TRBJ1-2	TRBD1	TGCGCCAGCAGCAGGGGACAGGGATCCTATGGCTACACCTTC	CASSRGQGSYGYTF
TRBV9	once	17	TRBJ2-5	TRBD2	TGTGCCAGCAGCCCCCGCATAGCGGGGGTATACCAAGAGACCCAGTACTTC	CASSPRIAGVYQETQYF
TRBV18	.	13	TRBJ1-2	.	TGTGCCAGCTCACCAGACGGTAACTATGGCTACACCTTC	CASSPDGNYGYTF
TRBV29-1	.	10	TRBJ1-2	.	TGCAGCCTGAGGGGCTATGGCTACACCTTC	CSLRGYGYTF
TRBV4-3	once	17	TRBJ2-3	TRBD2	TGCGCCAGCAGCCAAGAGGCACTAGCGGGGGGGGCCGATACGCAGTATTTT	CASSQEALAGGADTQYF
TRBV3-1/TRBV3-2	.	15	TRBJ2-5	TRBD2	TGTGCCAGCAGCTCCCGTGGTGTAGCGGGAGAGACCCAGTACTTC	CASSSRGVAGETQYF
TRBV7-6	.	15	TRBJ2-3	.	TGTGCCAGCAGCTTCTTAGCGTTAGGCACAGATACGCAGTATTTT	CASSFLALGTDTQYF
TRBV29-1	few	13	TRBJ2-3	TRBD1	TGCAGCGTGCACAGGGGGAGTGGAGATACGCAGTATTTT	CSVHRGSGDTQYF
TRBV5-1	.	13	TRBJ2-1	.	TGCGCCAGCAGCCCTACTAGTGTGTATGAGCAGTTCTTC	CASSPTSVYEQFF
TRBV5-1	.	16	TRBJ1-1	.	TGCGCCAGCAGCTTCAAAGGGGGATTAGTGAACACTGAAGCTTTCTTT	CASSFKGGLVNTEAFF
TRBV7-9	.	16	TRBJ1-6	.	TGTGCCAGCAGCTCGCCGATTACCGGGACCCCTTCACCCCTCCACTTT	CASSSPITGTPSPLHF
TRBV15	few	13	TRBJ2-1	.	TGTGCCACCAGCGGATTAGCCCTCAATGAGCAGTTCTTC	CATSGLALNEQFF
TRBV6-5	.	13	TRBJ1-6	.	TGTGCCAGCAGTTGGGCCCGAAATTCACCCCTCCACTTT	CASSWARNSPLHF
TRBV5-1	.	15	TRBJ2-3	.	TGCGCCAGCAGCTTGCTCGGACTATTAACAGATACGCAGTATTTT	CASSLLGLLTDTQYF
TRBV24-1	.	15	TRBJ2-3	.	TGTGCCACCAGTGAAGCAGACAGGAGCACAGATACGCAGTATTTT	CATSEADRSTDTQYF
TRBV9	.	14	TRBJ2-5	.	TGTGCCAGCAGCGTAGCGGTCAGCCAAGAGACCCAGTACTTC	CASSVAVSQETQYF